Listed here are 31 T cell receptor beta chains from one sample, sequenced in a study of PD-1 blockade in classical Hodgkin lymphoma. Profiled with immunoSEQ multiplex PCR; TCRdb holds only in-frame clones, not every one. In the table there are some 95,000 clones, 75% to 95% of which are singletons. Time point: cycle 4 day 1 (C4D1), after about 6 weeks of nivolumab. Each of the patients experienced relapse following autologous stem cell transplantation, and their brentuximab vedotin exposure differed. The sample was peripheral blood mononuclear cells (PBMCs), taken before the fourth cycle of nivolumab. These TCRs come from a human donor with classical Hodgkin lymphoma.

The chain couples TRBV5-1 to TRBJ1-1; D is ambiguous. Trimming took 2 bases from V and 5 from J, leaving 10 bases between them. The CDR3 sequence is 13 residues long. Germline CDR1 reads SGHRS; CDR2 reads YFSETQ. This CDR3 reads CASSLYGGTEAFF. The CDR3 DNA sequence: TGCGCCAGCAGCTTATATGGAGGAACTGAAGCTTTCTTT. The full variable domain, rest sourced from reference TRBV5-1 and TRBJ1-1, is KAGVTQTPRYLIKTRGQQVTLSCSPISGHRSVSWYQQTPGQGLQFLFEYFSETQRNKGNFPGRFSGRQFSNSRSEMNVSTLELGDSALYLCASSLYGGTEAFFGQGTRLTVV.

V usage is TRBV7-3 and J usage is TRBJ2-7, with TRBD2 matching over 11 bases. Germline CDR1 is SGHTA and CDR2 is FQGTGA. V lost 5 bases, J lost 1 base, and 7 bases stayed unmatched. The CDR3 length is 16 residues. Written as DNA, the CDR3 is TGTGCCAGCAGCCGTACCGGGACTAGCGGATCCTACGAGCAGTACTTC. Translating it yields CASSRTGTSGSYEQYF.

This clone was observed a handful of times. V and J are TRBV4-3 and TRBJ2-7, with TRBD2 matching over 9 bases. V trimming: 1 base; J trimming: 1 base; junction bases outside the gene matches: 2. The germline V gene encodes CDR1 LGHNA and CDR2 YSLEER. The CDR3 is 15 residues long. CDR3 in amino acids: CASSQGRGGSYEQYF. The CDR3 bases are TGCGCCAGCAGCCAAGGGCGGGGGGGATCCTACGAGCAGTACTTC.

The chain combines TRBV7-9 with TRBJ2-7; 9 bases are a match to TRBD2. Germline V lookup: CDR1 SEHNR, CDR2 FQNEAQ (reference sequence). This CDR3 region has 14 residues. With 3 bases clipped from V and 3 bases from J, the junction kept 3 bases outside the gene matches. The CDR3 is CASSFVLAGYEQYF. The DNA for the CDR3 is TGTGCCAGCAGCTTCGTACTAGCGGGCTACGAGCAGTACTTC.

This clone was counted a single time. The gene calls are TRBV27 and TRBJ1-5; maybe TRBD1 (6 bases). V lost 6 bases and J 4 bases, leaving 19 bases between the germline ends. Germline assignment: CDR1 MNHEY and CDR2 SMNVEV (reference sequence). The CDR3 has 16 amino acids. This CDR3 is CASRSLTNRVNQPQHF. The CDR3 bases are TGTGCCAGCAGATCGTTAACCAACAGGGTAAATCAGCCCCAGCATTTT.

V usage is TRBV19 and J usage is TRBJ1-1, with D possibly matching TRBD1 (6 bases). CDR1 and CDR2 (germline): LNHDA, SQIVND (reference sequence). The CDR3 contains 14 residues. The V end was cut by 3 bases, the J end by 0 bases, with 8 bases between. The CDR3 spells CASSMGGLNTEAFF. CDR3 coding DNA: TGTGCCAGTAGTATGGGGGGCCTGAACACTGAAGCTTTCTTT.

The genes are TRBV7-9 and TRBJ1-4; 8 bases are shared with TRBD1. The length of the CDR3 is 16 residues. V was clipped by 3 bases and J by 5 bases; unmatched bases: 8. Looked up from germline, CDR1 is SEHNR and CDR2 is FQNEAQ (reference sequence). This CDR3 is CASSFSTGTGNEKLFF. In DNA, the CDR3 is TGTGCCAGCAGCTTTTCTACCGGGACAGGAAATGAAAAACTGTTTTTT.

The chain uses TRBV30 and TRBJ1-2, with a weak D call TRBD1 (5 bases). V dropped 4 bases and J dropped 7 bases, with 19 bases sitting between them. Germline values: CDR1 GTSNPN, CDR2 SVGIG (reference sequence). The CDR3 contains 14 residues. The CDR3 DNA reads as TGTGCCTGGACCCGGCCGGGGACGGTACTTGGCTACACCTTC. This translates into CAWTRPGTVLGYTF.

Comment on this clone: The junction departs from germline at one end; a sequencing error may be responsible. V and J are TRBV6-1 and TRBJ2-1, with D maybe TRBD1 (6 bases). This CDR3 region has 14 residues. From germline, CDR1 is MNHNS and CDR2 SASEGT. The CDR3 sequence is CASREGTPYNEQFF. CDR3 bases: TGTGCCAGCAGAGAAGGGACACCTTACAATGAGCAGTTCTTC.

This chain joins TRBV5-1 and TRBJ2-3; no reliable D call. This CDR3 has 16 residues. Trimming pared 1 base from V and 3 bases from J, leaving 15 bases between. Germline V gene sequence: CDR1 SGHRS, CDR2 YFSETQ. Here the CDR3 reads CASSLRQNDWTDTQYF. CDR3 sequence (DNA): TGCGCCAGCAGCTTGAGGCAAAATGACTGGACAGATACGCAGTATTTT.

CDR3 coding DNA: TGTGCCAGCAGCGCTCCCGGGACAGACAACTTAGGGGAGCACGACTACACCTTC. Amino acid sequence: CASSAPGTDNLGEHDYTF. V usage is TRBV5-4 and J usage is TRBJ1-2; 7 bases match TRBD1. Germline lookup yields CDR1 SGHNT and CDR2 YYREEE (reference sequence). The CDR3 consists of 18 residues. Trimming removed 4 bases from V and 10 bases from J; junction bases left unmatched: 25.

As regards this clone: The sample contains more than one DNA sequence encoding this CDR3. V is TRBV7-2 and J is TRBJ2-5; possible D gene TRBD2, 7 bases. Germline CDR1 reads SGHTA; CDR2 reads FQGNSA. The CDR3 spans 14 residues. V dropped 0 bases and J dropped 5 bases, with 10 bases sitting between them. The CDR3 loop is CASSLAGGRETQYF. CDR3 DNA sequence: TGTGCCAGCAGCTTAGCGGGGGGGCGGGAGACCCAGTACTTC.

The chain has TRBV28 and TRBJ1-5; D is possibly TRBD1 (6 bases). V lost 1 base and J 0 bases, leaving 22 bases between the germline ends. This CDR3 is 20 amino acids long. The germline V gene has CDR1 MDHEN and CDR2 SYDVKM. The CDR3 DNA follows: TGTGCCAGCAGTTTATCCAGATCGGGACACTTACTTTTTAGCAATCAGCCCCAGCATTTT. Its protein is CASSLSRSGHLLFSNQPQHF.

V gene TRBV7-2 combines with J gene TRBJ2-3; no clear D gene. The germline CDR1 and CDR2 sequences are SGHTA and FQGNSA. This CDR3 comprises 15 residues. Trimming shortened V by 1 base and J by 5 bases, and 13 bases separated the two germline ends. CDR3 protein: CASSLVGADGDTQYF. The CDR3 region has the DNA TGTGCCAGCAGCTTAGTCGGCGCGGATGGAGATACGCAGTATTTT.

This clone is a singleton in its sample. The chain joins TRBV5-6 to TRBJ1-1, with 9 nucleotides matching TRBD1. The CDR3 totals 15 residues. The V segment lost 4 bases and the J segment 6 bases; nucleotides outside the gene matches: 10. Germline-derived CDR1 and CDR2 are SGHDT and YYEEEE. The CDR3 loop reads CASSPRRQGVPEAFF. CDR3 nucleotides: TGTGCCAGCAGCCCCCGGAGACAGGGGGTACCTGAAGCTTTCTTT.

The genes are TRBV30 and TRBJ1-2; 8 bases match TRBD1. The CDR3 runs 16 residues. V shed 2 bases and J 5 bases; nucleotides not matched to a gene: 13. Germline CDR1 GTSNPN, CDR2 SVGIG (reference sequence). CDR3 amino acids: CAWSYGTGTDKYGYTF. DNA for the CDR3: TGTGCCTGGAGTTACGGGACAGGAACAGATAAGTATGGCTACACCTTC.

This chain joins TRBV5-4 and TRBJ2-3; TRBD1 or TRBD2 may be the D gene (5 bases each). The germline V gene has CDR1 SGHNT and CDR2 YYREEE (reference sequence). This CDR3 contains 14 residues. V was shortened by 3 bases and J by 6 bases, with 14 bases between the two germline ends. CDR3: CASSYEGSRDTQYF. The CDR3 bases are TGTGCCAGCAGCTACGAGGGGTCCCGCGATACGCAGTATTTT.

The chain couples TRBV9 to TRBJ1-2, with D perhaps matching TRBD1 (6 bases). The germline V and J ends were trimmed by 1 base and 4 bases, with 11 bases remaining between them. Germline V CDR1 and CDR2: SGDLS, YYNGEE. This CDR3 is built from 14 residues. The CDR3 DNA is TGTGCCAGCAGCGTAACTCAGGGGAGCTATGGCTACACCTTC. Its protein is CASSVTQGSYGYTF.

This chain connects TRBV11-3 to TRBJ2-5; perhaps D is TRBD1 or TRBD2 (5 bases each). V was cut by 1 base and J by 5 bases, with 20 bases left in between. The CDR3 consists of 17 residues. In germline, CDR1 is SGHNT, CDR2 YENEEA. The CDR3 sequence is CASSLAGPGRWGETQYF. The DNA for the CDR3 is TGTGCCAGCAGCTTAGCGGGGCCTGGCCGTTGGGGGGAGACCCAGTACTTC.

The chain links TRBV28 to TRBJ2-7; 8 bases match TRBD1. V trimming: 2 bases; J trimming: 7 bases; junction bases outside the gene matches: 7. CDR1 and CDR2 (germline): MDHEN, SYDVKM. The CDR3 is 14 amino acids. The CDR3 nucleotides read TGTGCCAGCAGTTTAGGGCAGGGGGCGTTAGAGCAGTACTTC. Its protein product is CASSLGQGALEQYF.

The rearrangement uses TRBV6-5 and TRBJ2-7; 11 bases align to TRBD1. The V gene end was trimmed by 5 bases and the J gene end by 3 bases; junction bases not matched to a gene: 6. The germline V gene encodes CDR1 MNHEY and CDR2 SVGAGI. The CDR3 has 15 residues. CDR3 bases: TGTGCCAGCAGTCCCCGGGACAGGGGGAACTACGAGCAGTACTTC. Amino acids: CASSPRDRGNYEQYF.

The chain has TRBV11-2 and TRBJ1-2; D call uncertain. Per the germline V gene, CDR1 is SGHAT and CDR2 is FQNNGV. This CDR3 contains 14 residues. The germline V and J ends were trimmed by 5 bases and 8 bases, with 18 bases remaining between them. CDR3 DNA: TGTGCCAGCAGCACGCCACTGGCTGGTAGCGGCTACACCTTC. Encoded protein: CASSTPLAGSGYTF.

The chain is built from TRBV6-5 and TRBJ1-2; 9 positions match TRBD1. Losses at the gene ends were 6 bases for V and 4 bases for J; bases not matched to a gene: 3. This CDR3 has 13 amino acids. CDR1 is MNHEY and CDR2 is SVGAGI in the germline V gene. CDR3 sequence (DNA): TGTGCCAGCAGAGAGGACAGGGGCTATGGCTACACCTTC. Its protein is CASREDRGYGYTF.

The V call is TRBV5-4, the J call TRBJ2-5, with a weak D call TRBD2 (6 bases). The closer fit of TRBJ2-7 to the DNA end suggests the J call may be wrong. The CDR3 has 14 amino acids. Germline CDR1 is SGHNT and CDR2 is YYREEE (reference sequence). The CDR3 loop is CASSWGDSHYEQYF. CDR3 bases: TGTGCCAGCAGCTGGGGGGACTCCCATTACGAGCAGTACTTC.

The V gene is TRBV27, the J gene TRBJ2-7; the D gene is possibly TRBD2 (5 bases). The V end was cut by 7 bases, the J end by 2 bases, with 24 bases between. From germline, CDR1 is MNHEY and CDR2 SMNVEV (reference sequence). There are 17 residues in the CDR3. CDR3 amino acids: CASMGPIPRGGTYEQYF. The CDR3 DNA follows: TGTGCCAGCATGGGTCCCATACCCCGGGGTGGGACCTACGAGCAGTACTTC.

CDR3 loop: CAWGITAGNTIYF. CDR3 DNA: TGTGCCTGGGGGATTACTGCTGGAAACACCATATATTTT. This chain uses TRBV30 with TRBJ1-3; no firm D call. This CDR3 has 13 residues. The V and J ends lost 5 bases and 2 bases respectively, with 10 bases between them. CDR1 is GTSNPN and CDR2 is SVGIG in the germline V gene (reference sequence). The full variable domain, its missing parts supplied by reference TRBV30 and TRBJ1-3, is SQTIHQWPATLVQPVGSPLSLECTVEGTSNPNLYWYRQAAGRGLQLLFYSVGIGQISSEVPQNLSASRPQDRQFILSSKKLLLSDSGFYLCAWGITAGNTIYFGEGSWLTVV.

The table lists this clone with a count of one. V and J are TRBV9 and TRBJ2-5, with 9 bases aligning to TRBD1. The V gene end was trimmed by 3 bases and the J gene end by 4 bases; junction bases not matched to a gene: 13. The CDR3 is 17 amino acids. Germline loops: CDR1 SGDLS, CDR2 YYNGEE. The CDR3 protein is CASSGRGDRVFGETQYF. CDR3 bases: TGTGCCAGCAGCGGGAGGGGGGACAGGGTTTTTGGAGAGACCCAGTACTTC.

The chain uses TRBV7-9 and TRBJ1-2, with TRBD1 as a possible D gene (5 bases). The CDR3 runs 16 residues. V shed 5 bases and J shed 4 bases, with 20 bases lying between them. CDR1 is SEHNR and CDR2 is FQNEAQ in the germline V gene (reference sequence). The CDR3, as DNA: TGTGCCAGCAGCCAAACTTCCCTTCAGGGTTTCTATGGCTACACCTTC. The encoded protein is CASSQTSLQGFYGYTF.

This sequence joins TRBV6-5 and TRBJ2-2; D possibly corresponds to TRBD1 (5 bases). The CDR3 spans 16 residues. Germline-derived CDR1 and CDR2 are MNHEY and SVGAGI. V was cut by 0 bases and J by 7 bases, with 15 bases left in between. The CDR3 region has the DNA TGTGCCAGCAGTTACTCGTCGGGCAGGGTGGTCGGGGAGCTGTTTTTT. Its protein is CASSYSSGRVVGELFF.

The rearrangement uses TRBV20-1 and TRBJ1-2; TRBD1 is a possible D gene (6 bases). The germline gives CDR1 DFQATT, CDR2 SNEGSKA (reference sequence). CDR3 size: 10 residues. The CDR3, as DNA: TGCATAGGACAGAGTTATGGCTACACCTTC. It yields the protein CIGQSYGYTF.

The chain is built from TRBV6-5 and TRBJ1-5, with 8 bases aligning to TRBD1. Trimming removed 2 bases from V and 4 bases from J; junction bases left unmatched: 4. Germline assignment: CDR1 MNHEY and CDR2 SVGAGI. This CDR3 region has 15 residues. The DNA for the CDR3 is TGTGCCAGCAGTTACGGCAGGGGGCGAAATCAGCCCCAGCATTTT. Amino acids: CASSYGRGRNQPQHF.